This TCR beta chain was found in a study of blood T cell repertoires in COVID-19. The wider study: The United States, Italy and Spain supplied acute and convalescent COVID-19 samples. Sample material is recorded as cDNA or gDNA derived from T cells, B-cell-depleted T cells, or PBMCs.

With respect to this clone: Other DNA sequences in the same sample also yield this CDR3.

In the original processing: The authors estimated nucleated cell counts from reference gene primer amplification. The method was immunoSEQ multiplex PCR; TCRdb's version includes in-frame clones alone and lacks a portion of them. That table supplies the V and J calls and clone size; D and trimming were determined from the DNA. The sample consists of under 85,000 clones, over 75% of them appearing once. Germline CDR1 MNHEY, CDR2 SVGAGI. V lost 5 bases, J lost 6 bases, and 8 bases lay in between. CDR3 length equals 11 residues. The sequenced sample consisted of peripheral blood. This chain connects TRBV6-5 to TRBJ2-7; D not certain. The TCR comes from a man between 45 and 60 years old with acute or convalescent COVID-19. The CDR3 protein is CASSTRFEQYF. For the CDR3, the DNA is TGTGCCAGCAGTACCCGGTTCGAGCAGTACTTC.